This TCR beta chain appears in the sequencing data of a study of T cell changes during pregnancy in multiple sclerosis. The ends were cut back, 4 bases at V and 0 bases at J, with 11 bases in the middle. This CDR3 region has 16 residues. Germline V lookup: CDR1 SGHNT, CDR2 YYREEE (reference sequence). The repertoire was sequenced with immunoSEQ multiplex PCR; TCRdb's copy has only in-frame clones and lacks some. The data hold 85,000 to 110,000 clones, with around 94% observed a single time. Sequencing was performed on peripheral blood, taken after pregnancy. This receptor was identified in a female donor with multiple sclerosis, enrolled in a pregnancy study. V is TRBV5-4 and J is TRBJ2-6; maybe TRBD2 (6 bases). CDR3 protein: CASSQGLHSGANVLTF. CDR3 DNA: TGTGCCAGCAGCCAGGGACTGCACTCTGGGGCCAACGTCCTGACTTTC.